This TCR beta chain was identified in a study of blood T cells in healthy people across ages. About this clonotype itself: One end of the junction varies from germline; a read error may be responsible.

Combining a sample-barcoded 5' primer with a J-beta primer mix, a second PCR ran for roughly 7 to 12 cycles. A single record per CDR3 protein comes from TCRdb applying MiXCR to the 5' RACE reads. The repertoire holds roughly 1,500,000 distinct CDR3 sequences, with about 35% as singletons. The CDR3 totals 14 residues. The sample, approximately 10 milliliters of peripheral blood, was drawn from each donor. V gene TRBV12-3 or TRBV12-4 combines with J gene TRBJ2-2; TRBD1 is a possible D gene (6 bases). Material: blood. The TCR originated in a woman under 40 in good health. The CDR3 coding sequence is TGTGTCAGCAGTCTGCTGGACAGAACCGGGGAGCTGTTTTTT. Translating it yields CVSSLLDRTGELFF.